This TCR beta chain was identified in a study of shared clonotypes between healthy human individuals. Looked up from germline, CDR1 is LNHNV and CDR2 is YYDKDF (reference sequence). Trimming took off 0 bases at V and 3 bases at J, with 12 bases between the two ends. The CDR3 spans 15 residues. Positive CCR7 selection of CD45RO-negative cells yielded the naive CD8 cells, and terminally differentiated effector memory CD45RA+ cells were excluded. Remarks on this clone: Its antigen is still unknown.

About 30,000 T cell genomes, or approximately 0.2 ug DNA, went into the sorted-subset replicate PCRs. Here immunoSEQ multiplex PCR was the method, and the copy in TCRdb shows in-frame clones only, minus some. The sample lists about 2.1 million clones, just over 90% seen once, with approximately 1.6% in the top ten. Study-wide points: Around 5% of naive CD4 clonotypes were common to a few donors.

The rearrangement joins TRBV15 to TRBJ2-7; D is possibly TRBD1 (6 bases). Sample: naive CD8+ T cells from PBMCs. The sequence was collected from a man between 18 and 29 years old in good health. Some clones in this sample may be carry-over from other donors' samples. The CDR3 region is CATSREGDTNYEQYF. CDR3 bases: TGTGCCACCAGCAGAGAGGGGGACACTAACTACGAGCAGTACTTC.